This T cell receptor beta chain was found in a study of blood T cell repertoires in COVID-19. About the study: COVID-19 samples from acute and convalescent phases originated in the United States, Italy and Spain.

Using immunoSEQ multiplex PCR, the repertoire was profiled, and TCRdb retains in-frame clones only, with some absent. Of under 200,000 clones listed, 82% are singletons. Germline V gene lookup returns CDR1 SGHTS and CDR2 YDEGEE. V dropped 7 bases and J dropped 3; count of bases not matched to a gene: 7. The CDR3 runs 15 residues. The V gene is TRBV5-8, the J gene TRBJ1-4; TRBD1 matches at 9 bases. The receptor was isolated from a woman aged 60-75 years with COVID-19, enrolled during active disease. Sequenced: peripheral blood. CDR3 loop: CASVPQGAANEKLFF. The CDR3 coding sequence is TGTGCCAGCGTACCACAGGGGGCGGCTAATGAAAAACTGTTTTTT. Together with reference TRBV5-8 and TRBJ1-4, the CDR3 gives the full variable domain: EAGVTQSPTHLIKTRGQQATLRCSPISGHTSVYWYQQALGLGLQFLLWYDEGEERNRGNFPPRFSGRQFPNYSSELNVNALELEDSALYLCASVPQGAANEKLFFGSGTQLSVL.